This T cell receptor beta chain stems from a study of blood T cell repertoires in COVID-19. Study at large: Acute-phase and convalescent COVID-19 samples originated in the United States, Italy and Spain.

Sequencing used immunoSEQ multiplex PCR; TCRdb keeps in-frame clones, though not all of them. The sample yields around 29,000 clones, over 75% seen once. What was sequenced was peripheral blood. The clonotype originates from a human donor in a cohort sampled during active COVID-19.

The DNA of the CDR3 is TGTGCCAGCAGCCCCCAGTGGGGGGGCTCGCACACTGAAGCTTTCTTT. This codes for CASSPQWGGSHTEAFF. The chain combines TRBV9 with TRBJ1-1; maybe TRBD1 (6 bases). CDR1 and CDR2 (germline): SGDLS, YYNGEE. This CDR3 spans 16 amino acids. Deletions cut 4 bases from V and 3 bases from J, with 19 bases between.